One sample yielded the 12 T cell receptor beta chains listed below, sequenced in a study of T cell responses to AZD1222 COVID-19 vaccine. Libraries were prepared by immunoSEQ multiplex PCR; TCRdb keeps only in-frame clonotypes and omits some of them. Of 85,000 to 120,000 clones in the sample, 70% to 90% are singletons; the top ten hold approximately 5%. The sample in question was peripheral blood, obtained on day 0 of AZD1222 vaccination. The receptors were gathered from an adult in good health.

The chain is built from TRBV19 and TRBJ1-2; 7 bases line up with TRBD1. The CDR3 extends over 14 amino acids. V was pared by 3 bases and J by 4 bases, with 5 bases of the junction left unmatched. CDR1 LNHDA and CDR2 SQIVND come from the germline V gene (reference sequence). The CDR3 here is CASSIQTGSYGYTF. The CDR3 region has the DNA TGTGCCAGTAGTATCCAGACAGGGAGCTATGGCTACACCTTC.

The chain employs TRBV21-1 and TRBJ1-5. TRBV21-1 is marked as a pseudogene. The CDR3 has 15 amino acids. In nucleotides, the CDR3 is TGTGCCAGCAGCTCCGGGCCACCACAGAATCAGCCCCAGCATTTT. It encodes CASSSGPPQNQPQHF.

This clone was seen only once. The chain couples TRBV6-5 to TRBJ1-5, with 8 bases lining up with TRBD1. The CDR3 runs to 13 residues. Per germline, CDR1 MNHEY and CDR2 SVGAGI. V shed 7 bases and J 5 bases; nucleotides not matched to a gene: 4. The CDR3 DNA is TGTGCCAGCAAAAAACAGGGGGATCAGCCCCAGCATTTT. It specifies CASKKQGDQPQHF.

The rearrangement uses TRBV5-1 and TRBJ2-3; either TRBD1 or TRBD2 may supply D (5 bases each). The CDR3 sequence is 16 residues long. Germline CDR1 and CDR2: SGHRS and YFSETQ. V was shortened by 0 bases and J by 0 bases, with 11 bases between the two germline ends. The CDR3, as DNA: TGCGCCAGCAGCTTGGGATCTCGGGACAGCACAGATACGCAGTATTTT. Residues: CASSLGSRDSTDTQYF.

In nucleotides, the CDR3 is TGTGCCAGCAGCGCCGGACAGAACACTGAAGCTTTCTTT. Amino acid sequence: CASSAGQNTEAFF. This chain joins TRBV9 and TRBJ1-1, with D maybe TRBD1 (5 bases). The V end lost 3 bases, the J end lost 1 base, and 7 bases lay between the germline ends. The V gene's germline CDR1 is SGDLS and CDR2 YYNGEE. This CDR3 region has 13 residues.

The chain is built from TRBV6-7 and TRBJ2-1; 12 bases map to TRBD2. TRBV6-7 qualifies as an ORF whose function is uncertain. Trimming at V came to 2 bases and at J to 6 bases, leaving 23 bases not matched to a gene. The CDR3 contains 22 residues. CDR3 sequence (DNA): TGTGCCAGCAGTTACCGGCCAGGGGGGCGACGGCTAGCGGGAGGGGATGGCAATGAGCAGTTCTTC. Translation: CASSYRPGGRRLAGGDGNEQFF.

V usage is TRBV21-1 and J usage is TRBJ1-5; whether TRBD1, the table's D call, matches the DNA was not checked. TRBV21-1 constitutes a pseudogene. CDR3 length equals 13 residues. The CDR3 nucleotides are TGTGCCAGCAGCAAACATAGCAATCAGCCCCAGCATTTT. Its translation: CASSKHSNQPQHF.

CDR3 amino acids: CASSQPGGTGELFF. The CDR3 DNA is TGTGCCAGCAGCCAGCCCGGGGGCACCGGGGAGCTGTTTTTT. The V gene is TRBV28, the J gene TRBJ2-2; perhaps TRBD2 as D (6 bases). Deletions cut 6 bases from V and 4 bases from J, with 12 bases between. Germline CDR1 and CDR2: MDHEN and SYDVKM. The CDR3 covers 14 residues.

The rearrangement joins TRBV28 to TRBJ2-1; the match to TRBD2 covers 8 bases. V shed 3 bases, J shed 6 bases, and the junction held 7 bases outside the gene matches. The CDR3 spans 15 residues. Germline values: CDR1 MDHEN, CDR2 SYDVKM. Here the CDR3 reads CASSFSGGVGNEQFF. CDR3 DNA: TGTGCCAGCAGTTTTTCGGGAGGGGTTGGCAATGAGCAGTTCTTC. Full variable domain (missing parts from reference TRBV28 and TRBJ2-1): DVKVTQSSRYLVKRTGEKVFLECVQDMDHENMFWYRQDPGLGLRLIYFSYDVKMKEKGDIPEGYSVSREKKERFSLILESASTNQTSMYLCASSFSGGVGNEQFFGPGTRLTVL.

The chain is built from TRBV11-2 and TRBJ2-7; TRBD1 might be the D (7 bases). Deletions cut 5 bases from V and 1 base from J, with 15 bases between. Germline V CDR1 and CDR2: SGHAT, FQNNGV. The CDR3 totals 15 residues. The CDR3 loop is CASSPWAGGSYEQYF. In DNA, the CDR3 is TGTGCCAGCAGCCCTTGGGCAGGGGGGTCCTACGAGCAGTACTTC.

The CDR3 region has the DNA TGTGCCAGCAGGAGGGGGGCCGCTGACGGGGAGCTGTTTTTT. It translates to CASRRGAADGELFF. This chain connects TRBV2 to TRBJ2-2, with D perhaps being TRBD1 or TRBD2 (6 bases each). CDR1 and CDR2 from the germline V gene are SNHLY and FYNNEI. The CDR3 runs to 14 residues. The germline V and J ends were trimmed by 6 bases and 7 bases, with 15 bases remaining between them.

CDR3 nucleotide sequence: TGTGCCAGCAGTGAAAGGTTACTAAACAATGAGCAGTTCTTC. Protein: CASSERLLNNEQFF. This sequence joins TRBV2 and TRBJ2-1; no reliable D call. Germline V CDR1 and CDR2: SNHLY, FYNNEI. V lost 2 bases to trimming and J lost 5 bases, with 10 bases between them. The CDR3 has 14 residues.